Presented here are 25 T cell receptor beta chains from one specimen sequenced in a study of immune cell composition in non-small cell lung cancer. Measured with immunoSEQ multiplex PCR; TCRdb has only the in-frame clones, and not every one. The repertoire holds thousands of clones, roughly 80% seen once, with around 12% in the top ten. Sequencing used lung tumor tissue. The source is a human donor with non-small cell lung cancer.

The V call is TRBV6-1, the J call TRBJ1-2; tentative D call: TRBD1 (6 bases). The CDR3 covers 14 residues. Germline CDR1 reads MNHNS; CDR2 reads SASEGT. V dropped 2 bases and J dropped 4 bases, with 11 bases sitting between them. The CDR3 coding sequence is TGTGCCAGCAGTGAAAGGGGGGCTAGCTATGGCTACACCTTC. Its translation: CASSERGASYGYTF.

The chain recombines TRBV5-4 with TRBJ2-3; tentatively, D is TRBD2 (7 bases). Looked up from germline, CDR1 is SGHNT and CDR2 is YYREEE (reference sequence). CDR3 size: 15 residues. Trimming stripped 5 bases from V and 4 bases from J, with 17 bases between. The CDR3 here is CASSFGAGAPDTQYF. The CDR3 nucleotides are TGTGCCAGCAGTTTCGGGGCGGGGGCACCAGATACGCAGTATTTT.

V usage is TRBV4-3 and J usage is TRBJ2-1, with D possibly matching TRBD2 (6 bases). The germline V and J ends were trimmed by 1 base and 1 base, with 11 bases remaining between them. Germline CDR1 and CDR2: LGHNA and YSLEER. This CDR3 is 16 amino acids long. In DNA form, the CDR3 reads TGCGCCAGCAGCCAAGTGCGGGGCCTTTCCTACAATGAGCAGTTCTTC. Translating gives CASSQVRGLSYNEQFF.

The CDR3 protein is CASSPDNNQPQHF. The CDR3 DNA sequence: TGTGCCAGCAGCCCCGACAACAATCAGCCCCAGCATTTT. The gene calls are TRBV7-2 and TRBJ1-5; D remains unclear. Germline V gene data show CDR1 as SGHTA and CDR2 as FQGNSA. Deletions cut 5 bases from V and 3 bases from J, with 8 bases between. This CDR3 has 13 amino acids.

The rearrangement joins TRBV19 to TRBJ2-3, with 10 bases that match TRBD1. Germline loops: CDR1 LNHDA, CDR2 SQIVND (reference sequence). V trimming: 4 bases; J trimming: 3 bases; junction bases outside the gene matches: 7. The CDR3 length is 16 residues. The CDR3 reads CASSRLTGGATDTQYF. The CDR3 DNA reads TGTGCCAGTAGTAGACTGACAGGGGGCGCGACAGATACGCAGTATTTT.

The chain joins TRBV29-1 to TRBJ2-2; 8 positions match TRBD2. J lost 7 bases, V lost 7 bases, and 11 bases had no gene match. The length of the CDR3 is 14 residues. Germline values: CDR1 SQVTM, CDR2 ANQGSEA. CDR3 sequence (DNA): TGCAGCGCCTCACGCGGGGGGCGGGTCGGGGAGCTGTTTTTT. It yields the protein CSASRGGRVGELFF.

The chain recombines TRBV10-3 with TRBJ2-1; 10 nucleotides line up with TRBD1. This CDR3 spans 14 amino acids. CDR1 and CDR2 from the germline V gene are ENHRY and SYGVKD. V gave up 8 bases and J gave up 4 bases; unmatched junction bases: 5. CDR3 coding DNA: TGTGCCATCGGCATGGGACAGGGGTACAATGAGCAGTTCTTC. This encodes CAIGMGQGYNEQFF.

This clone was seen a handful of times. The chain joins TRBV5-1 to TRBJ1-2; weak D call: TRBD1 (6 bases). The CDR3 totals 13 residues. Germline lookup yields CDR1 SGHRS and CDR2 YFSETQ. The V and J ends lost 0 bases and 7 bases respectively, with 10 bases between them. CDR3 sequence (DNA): TGCGCCAGCAGCTTGGGCGGGGGCAGTGGCTACACCTTC. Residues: CASSLGGGSGYTF.

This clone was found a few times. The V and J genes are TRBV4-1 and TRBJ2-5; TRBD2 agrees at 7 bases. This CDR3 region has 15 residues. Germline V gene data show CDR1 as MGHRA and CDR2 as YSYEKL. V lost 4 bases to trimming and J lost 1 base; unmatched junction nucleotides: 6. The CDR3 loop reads CASSPTLAPQETQYF. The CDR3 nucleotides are TGCGCCAGCAGCCCAACACTAGCGCCCCAAGAGACCCAGTACTTC.

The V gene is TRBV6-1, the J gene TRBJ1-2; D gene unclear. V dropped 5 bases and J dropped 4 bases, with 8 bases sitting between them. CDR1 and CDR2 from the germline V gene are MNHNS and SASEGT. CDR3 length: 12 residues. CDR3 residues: CASSIRPYGYTF. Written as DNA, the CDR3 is TGTGCCAGCAGTATCCGACCCTATGGCTACACCTTC.

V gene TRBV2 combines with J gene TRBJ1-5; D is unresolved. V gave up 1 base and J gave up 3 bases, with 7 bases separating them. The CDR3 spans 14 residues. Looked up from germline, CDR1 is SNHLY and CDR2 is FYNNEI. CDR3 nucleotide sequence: TGTGCCAGCAGTGAAGGAGGGCCCAATCAGCCCCAGCATTTT. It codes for CASSEGGPNQPQHF.

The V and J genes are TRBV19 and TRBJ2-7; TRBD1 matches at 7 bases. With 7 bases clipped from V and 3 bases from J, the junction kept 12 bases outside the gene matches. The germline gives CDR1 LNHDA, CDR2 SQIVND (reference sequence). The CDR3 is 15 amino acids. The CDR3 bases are TGTGCCAGTACCCGCACCGGGACAGACCGCTACGAGCAGTACTTC. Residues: CASTRTGTDRYEQYF.

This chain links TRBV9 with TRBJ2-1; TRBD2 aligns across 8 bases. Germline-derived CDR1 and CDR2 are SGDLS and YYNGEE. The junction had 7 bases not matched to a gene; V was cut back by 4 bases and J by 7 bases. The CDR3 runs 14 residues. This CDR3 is CASSHRRGENEQFF. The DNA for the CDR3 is TGTGCCAGCAGCCATCGGCGGGGGGAAAATGAGCAGTTCTTC.

The CDR3 sequence: CASSYSRVTNTEAFF. As DNA, the CDR3 is TGTGCCAGCAGTTACTCCAGGGTTACCAACACTGAAGCTTTCTTT. This chain uses TRBV6-6 with TRBJ1-1, with D maybe TRBD1 (5 bases). This CDR3 is built from 15 residues. Germline CDR1 MNHNY, CDR2 SVGAGI (reference sequence). Trimming removed 0 bases from V and 2 bases from J, with 10 bases in between.

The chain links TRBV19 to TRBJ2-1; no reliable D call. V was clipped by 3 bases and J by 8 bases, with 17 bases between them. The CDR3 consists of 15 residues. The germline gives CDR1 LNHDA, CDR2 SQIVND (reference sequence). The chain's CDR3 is CASSMRITLSDEQFF. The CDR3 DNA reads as TGTGCCAGTAGTATGCGGATAACCCTGAGCGATGAGCAGTTCTTC.

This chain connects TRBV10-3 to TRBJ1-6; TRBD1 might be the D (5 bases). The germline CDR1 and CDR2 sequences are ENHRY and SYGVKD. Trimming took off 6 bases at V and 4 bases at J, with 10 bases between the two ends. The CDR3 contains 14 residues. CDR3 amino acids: CAIRSGRYNSPLHF. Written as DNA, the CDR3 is TGTGCCATCAGGTCAGGGCGGTATAATTCACCCCTCCACTTT.

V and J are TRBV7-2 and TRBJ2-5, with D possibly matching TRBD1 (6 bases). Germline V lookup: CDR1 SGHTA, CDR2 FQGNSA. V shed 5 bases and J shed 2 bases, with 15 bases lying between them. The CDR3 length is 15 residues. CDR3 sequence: CASSTQGPPQETQYF. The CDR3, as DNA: TGTGCCAGCAGCACACAGGGTCCCCCACAAGAGACCCAGTACTTC.

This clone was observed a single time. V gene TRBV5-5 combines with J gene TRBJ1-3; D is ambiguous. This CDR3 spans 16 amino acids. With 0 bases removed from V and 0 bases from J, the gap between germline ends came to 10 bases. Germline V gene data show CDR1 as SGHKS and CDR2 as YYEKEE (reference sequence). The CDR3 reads CASSLGAPSSGNTIYF. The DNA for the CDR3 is TGTGCCAGCAGCTTGGGCGCTCCGAGCTCTGGAAACACCATATATTTT.

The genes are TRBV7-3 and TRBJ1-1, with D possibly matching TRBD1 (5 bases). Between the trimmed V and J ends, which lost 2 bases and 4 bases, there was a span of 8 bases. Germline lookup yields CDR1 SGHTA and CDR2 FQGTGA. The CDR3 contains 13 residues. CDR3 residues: CASSLGGGTEAFF. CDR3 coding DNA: TGTGCCAGCAGCTTAGGGGGGGGCACTGAAGCTTTCTTT.

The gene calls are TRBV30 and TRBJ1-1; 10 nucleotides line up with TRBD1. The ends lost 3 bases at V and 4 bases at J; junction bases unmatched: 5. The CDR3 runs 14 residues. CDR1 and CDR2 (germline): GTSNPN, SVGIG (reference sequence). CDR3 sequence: CAWRGDRGATEAFF. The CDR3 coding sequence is TGTGCCTGGAGGGGGGACAGGGGAGCCACTGAAGCTTTCTTT.

The CDR3 is CASSFYLRSGLSGYTF. In DNA, the CDR3 is TGTGCCAGCAGCTTTTATCTCCGGAGCGGATTAAGTGGCTACACCTTC. The chain has TRBV5-4 and TRBJ1-2; D is undetermined. CDR1 SGHNT and CDR2 YYREEE come from the germline V gene (reference sequence). Deletions cut 2 bases from V and 7 bases from J, with 21 bases between. This CDR3 spans 16 amino acids. Filled out from reference TRBV5-4 and TRBJ1-2, the complete variable domain reads ETGVTQSPTHLIKTRGQQVTLRCSSQSGHNTVSWYQQALGQGPQFIFQYYREEENGRGNFPPRFSGLQFPNYSSELNVNALELDDSALYLCASSFYLRSGLSGYTFGSGTRLTVV.

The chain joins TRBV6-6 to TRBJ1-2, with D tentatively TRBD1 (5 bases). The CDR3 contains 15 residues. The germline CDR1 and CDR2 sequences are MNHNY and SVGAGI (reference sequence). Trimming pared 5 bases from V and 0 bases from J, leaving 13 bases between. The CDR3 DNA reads TGTGCCAGCAGTCGCTGGGGGGGGGCTAACTATGGCTACACCTTC. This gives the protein CASSRWGGANYGYTF.

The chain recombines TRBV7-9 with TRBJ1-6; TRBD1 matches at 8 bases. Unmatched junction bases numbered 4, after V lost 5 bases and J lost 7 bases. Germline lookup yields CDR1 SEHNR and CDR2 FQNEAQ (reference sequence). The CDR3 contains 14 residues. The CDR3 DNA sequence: TGTGCCAGCAGCCCCGGACAGGGCAATTCACCCCTCCACTTT. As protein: CASSPGQGNSPLHF.

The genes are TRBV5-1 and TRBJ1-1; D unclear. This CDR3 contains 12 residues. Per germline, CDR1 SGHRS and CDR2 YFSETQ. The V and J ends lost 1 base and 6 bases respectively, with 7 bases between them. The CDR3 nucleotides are TGCGCCAGCAGCTTGAGCCCCGCTGAAGCTTTCTTT. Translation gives CASSLSPAEAFF.

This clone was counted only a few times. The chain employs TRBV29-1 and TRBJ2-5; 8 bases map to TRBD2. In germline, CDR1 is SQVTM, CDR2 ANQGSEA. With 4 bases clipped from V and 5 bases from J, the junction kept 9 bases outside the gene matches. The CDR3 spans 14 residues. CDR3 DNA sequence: TGCAGCGTTGCGGGACTAGTCTTGATGGAGACCCAGTACTTC. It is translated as CSVAGLVLMETQYF.